The 20 T cell receptor beta chains below were found in one sample sequenced in a study of early T cells in non-severe SARS-CoV-2 infection. TCRdb used MiXCR to reprocess the 5' RACE reads, holding one entry per CDR3 protein. The sample comprises about 85,000 distinct CDR3 sequences, 14% of which are singletons, and roughly 6.4% rests with the top ten. The sample was whole blood. The source of these receptors is an adult who was a healthcare worker with PCR-confirmed SARS-CoV-2 infection or an uninfected control (not recorded which).

This clonotype has at least ten counts. CDR3 nucleotide sequence: TGCGCCAGCAGCCAGGCAAAGGGTCCCGGGGGAGGCGGGGAGCTGTTTTTT. It translates to CASSQAKGPGGGGELFF. The rearrangement joins TRBV4-1 to TRBJ2-2, with D possibly matching TRBD2 (6 bases). Per germline, CDR1 MGHRA and CDR2 YSYEKL. Trimming removed 3 bases from V and 7 bases from J, with 21 bases in between. The CDR3 sequence is 17 residues long.

V gene TRBV20-1 combines with J gene TRBJ2-7; 9 bases map to TRBD1. The V gene's germline CDR1 is DFQATT and CDR2 SNEGSKA (reference sequence). The CDR3 is 13 amino acids. The J segment lost 0 bases and the V segment lost 6 bases, leaving 3 bases of the junction unmatched. DNA of the CDR3: TGCAGTGCCGGGGACAGGGTCTCCTACGAGCAGTACTTC. This codes for CSAGDRVSYEQYF.

The chain employs TRBV7-6 and TRBJ2-1; TRBD2 is a possible D gene (6 bases). Germline lookup yields CDR1 SGHVS and CDR2 FNYEAQ. Trimming cost V 3 bases and J 0 bases, with 12 bases left between them. The CDR3 extends over 16 amino acids. CDR3 in amino acids: CASSFGGWSSYNEQFF. As DNA, the CDR3 is TGTGCCAGCAGCTTCGGAGGGTGGAGCTCCTACAATGAGCAGTTCTTC.

This clonotype was seen a handful of times. The rearrangement links TRBV30 to TRBJ2-2; D possibly corresponds to TRBD2 (6 bases). Germline loops: CDR1 GTSNPN, CDR2 SVGIG (reference sequence). V lost 3 bases to trimming and J lost 2 bases, with 10 bases between them. The CDR3 is 14 residues long. The CDR3 nucleotides read TGTGCCTGGAGGCGGGGTTCCAACACCGGGGAGCTGTTTTTT. The encoded protein is CAWRRGSNTGELFF.

V usage is TRBV28 and J usage is TRBJ2-1; D gene unclear. Trimming stripped 4 bases from V and 0 bases from J, with 7 bases between. The CDR3 runs 14 residues. Germline V gene lookup returns CDR1 MDHEN and CDR2 SYDVKM. CDR3 protein: CASSSFSSYNEQFF. CDR3 in DNA: TGTGCCAGCAGTTCGTTTAGCTCCTACAATGAGCAGTTCTTC.

The rearrangement joins TRBV20-1 to TRBJ1-2; D perhaps matches TRBD1 (6 bases). The CDR3 spans 12 residues. In germline, CDR1 is DFQATT, CDR2 SNEGSKA (reference sequence). Trimming pared 5 bases from V and 4 bases from J, leaving 11 bases between. CDR3 sequence (DNA): TGCAGTGCTCGGCAGGGGCCCTATGGCTACACCTTC. Its protein is CSARQGPYGYTF.

The chain has TRBV6-5 and TRBJ2-3; 9 positions agree with TRBD2. The CDR3 has 17 amino acids. Germline V gives CDR1 MNHEY, CDR2 SVGAGI. Losses at the gene ends were 0 bases for V and 2 bases for J; bases not matched to a gene: 6. The CDR3 nucleotides read TGTGCCAGCAGTTACTCGGCTAGCGGGGCATACACAGATACGCAGTATTTT. Protein sequence: CASSYSASGAYTDTQYF.

This clonotype has just a few counts. This chain links TRBV29-1 with TRBJ2-3; 13 bases fit TRBD2. Germline V CDR1 and CDR2: SQVTM, ANQGSEA. CDR3 length: 14 residues. As DNA, the CDR3 is TGCGTCGGACTAGCGGGAGTAATCGCAGATACGCAGTATTTT. Protein: CVGLAGVIADTQYF.

This sequence joins TRBV19 and TRBJ2-2; D might be TRBD2 (7 bases). Trimming took off 1 base at V and 4 bases at J, with 13 bases between the two ends. The CDR3 sequence is 16 residues long. The germline V gene encodes CDR1 LNHDA and CDR2 SQIVND (reference sequence). CDR3 nucleotides: TGTGCCAGTAGTATAGCGGGGGGCCGAGGCACCGGGGAGCTGTTTTTT. The encoded protein is CASSIAGGRGTGELFF.

This clonotype appeared many times. This chain joins TRBV6-1 and TRBJ1-1; D gene ambiguous. This CDR3 has 14 amino acids. Germline values: CDR1 MNHNS, CDR2 SASEGT. Trimming removed 4 bases from V and 0 bases from J, with 9 bases in between. In DNA form, the CDR3 reads TGTGCCAGCAGTGCGTACACGATGAACACTGAAGCTTTCTTT. It specifies CASSAYTMNTEAFF.

Only a few counts were recorded for this clonotype. The chain links TRBV7-2 to TRBJ2-5, with D hard to call. The CDR3 spans 13 residues. Germline-derived CDR1 and CDR2 are SGHTA and FQGNSA. V was pared by 5 bases and J by 4 bases, with 11 bases between. The chain's CDR3 is CASSLLRAETQYF. Written as DNA, the CDR3 is TGTGCCAGCAGCCTGCTCCGCGCAGAGACCCAGTACTTC.

This clonotype was counted between two and nine times. This chain joins TRBV4-1 and TRBJ2-7; 7 bases are a match to TRBD1. This CDR3 spans 15 amino acids. After removal of 1 base from V and 2 bases from J, the junction contained 5 bases not matched to a gene. Germline lookup yields CDR1 MGHRA and CDR2 YSYEKL. CDR3 in amino acids: CASSQGRGTPYEQYF. CDR3 DNA sequence: TGCGCCAGCAGCCAAGGCAGGGGGACCCCCTACGAGCAGTACTTC.

The V and J genes are TRBV4-1 and TRBJ1-5, with D possibly being TRBD1 (5 bases). There are 19 residues in the CDR3. Germline V CDR1 and CDR2: MGHRA, YSYEKL. V lost 1 base and J lost 0, with 19 bases in between. CDR3 nucleotide sequence: TGCGCCAGCAGCCAAGGCTTAATCTCAGGGCCGTATAGCAATCAGCCCCAGCATTTT. It is translated as CASSQGLISGPYSNQPQHF.

This clonotype came up many times. J is TRBJ2-1 and V is TRBV4-2; 10 bases agree with TRBD2. Trimming cost V 1 base and J 0 bases; bases outside gene matches: 0. Germline V CDR1 and CDR2: LGHNA, YNFKEQ. This CDR3 spans 16 amino acids. The CDR3 is CASSQGTSGSYNEQFF. Here the CDR3 DNA reads TGTGCCAGCAGCCAAGGGACTAGCGGCTCCTACAATGAGCAGTTCTTC.

This clonotype was seen only a few times. The chain combines TRBV4-1 with TRBJ2-3; 9 bases agree with TRBD2. The germline V gene has CDR1 MGHRA and CDR2 YSYEKL. This CDR3 contains 16 residues. V trimming: 1 base; J trimming: 5 bases; junction bases outside the gene matches: 7. The DNA of the CDR3 is TGCGCCAGCAGCCAAGTCCGAGCGGGAGGAGGAGATACGCAGTATTTT. Protein sequence: CASSQVRAGGGDTQYF.

This clonotype was found a few times. The CDR3 loop is CASSSSPDTQYF. In nucleotides, the CDR3 is TGTGCCAGCAGCTCCTCCCCGGATACGCAGTATTTT. The chain is built from TRBV7-8 and TRBJ2-3; D not certain. Trimming took 4 bases from V and 6 from J, leaving 8 bases between them. This CDR3 contains 12 residues. Looked up from germline, CDR1 is SGHVS and CDR2 is FQNEAQ.

Of note for this clonotype: A much larger clone lies one base from this, so it may be a read error. The CDR3 is CASSLVAEPDTQYF. The CDR3 nucleotides read TGTGCCAGCAGCTTGGTCGCGGAGCCCGATACGCAGTATTTT. The rearrangement uses TRBV5-4 and TRBJ2-3; no definite D call. V was cut by 0 bases and J by 6 bases, with 11 bases left in between. There are 14 residues in the CDR3. Germline values: CDR1 SGHNT, CDR2 YYREEE (reference sequence).

Notes on this clonotype: The junction shows a germline mismatch at one end, possibly a read error. The J gene is TRBJ1-1, the V gene TRBV7-2; D is possibly TRBD1 (5 bases). The CDR3 loop spans 15 amino acids. Germline V gene lookup returns CDR1 SGHTA and CDR2 FQGNSA. The CDR3 here is CASSLYGTENTEAFF. In nucleotides, the CDR3 is TGTGCCAGCAGCTTATACGGGACGGAGAACACTGAAGCCTTCTTT.

This chain joins TRBV7-8 and TRBJ2-1; TRBD2 matches at 10 bases. Germline CDR1 is SGHVS and CDR2 is FQNEAQ. V gave up 5 bases and J gave up 7 bases; unmatched junction bases: 5. The CDR3 is made up of 14 amino acids. The CDR3 DNA follows: TGTGCCAGCAGCCCAAGCGGGAGGGAAAATGAGCAGTTCTTC. Its translation is CASSPSGRENEQFF.

The rearrangement joins TRBV20-1 to TRBJ2-3; D perhaps matches TRBD2 (5 bases). Trimming removed 1 base at V and 5 bases at J, with 16 bases between. Germline CDR1 reads DFQATT; CDR2 reads SNEGSKA (reference sequence). CDR3 length equals 15 residues. Here the CDR3 reads CSARVLLPAGDTQYF. The DNA for the CDR3 is TGCAGTGCTAGAGTCCTACTTCCCGCGGGAGATACGCAGTATTTT.